These T cell receptor beta chains were read from a single sample in a study of blood T cell repertoires in COVID-19. Sequencing used immunoSEQ multiplex PCR; TCRdb keeps in-frame clones, though not all of them. The sample records around 200,000 clones, about nine tenths being singletons. Sequencing was done on a sample of peripheral blood. The origin of the receptors is a man younger than 40 with acute or convalescent COVID-19. Both conserved end residues are part of each CDR3. The D gene is left open where the match is weak. Clone size is given for some rows only: seen once, a few or many times, or a class if the clone is expanded.

>.|.|TRBV7-9|TRBJ2-1
TGTGCCAGCAGCTTCCTTATGGGCGACAATGAGCAGTTCTTC
CASSFLMGDNEQFF
>.|.|TRBV6-1|TRBJ1-5
TGTGCCAGCAGTGAAGCGCTGTTACGAGGAAATCAGCCCCAGCATTTT
CASSEALLRGNQPQHF
>.|TRBD1|TRBV30|TRBJ1-2
TGTGCCTGGAGTCAAGGAGCCAGGGGGCCTCGGGGCTACACCTTC
CAWSQGARGPRGYTF
>.|TRBD1|TRBV27|TRBJ1-2
TGTGCCAGCAAGAATGGTGGGACAGGTTATGGCTACACCTTC
CASKNGGTGYGYTF
>.|TRBD1|TRBV28|TRBJ2-7
TGTGCCAGCAGTTCCCTGGGGGGAGGACAGGGAATCTACGAGCAGTACTTC
CASSSLGGGQGIYEQYF
>.|.|TRBV12-3/TRBV12-4|TRBJ1-1
TGTGCCAGCACCCCGGGGTTTGCCACTGAAGCTTTCTTT
CASTPGFATEAFF
>.|.|TRBV7-3|TRBJ1-1
TGTGCCAGCAGCCTTGACAGTGAGAACACTGAAGCTTTCTTT
CASSLDSENTEAFF
>.|TRBD1|TRBV6-6|TRBJ1-2
TGTGCCAGCAGTCCCCGGGACAGGGGCCCTCGTATCTATGGCTACACCTTC
CASSPRDRGPRIYGYTF
>once|.|TRBV5-1|TRBJ2-5
TGCGCCAGCAGCGGCGGGGCGGCAGGGAGGGAGACCCAGTACTTC
CASSGGAAGRETQYF
>.|.|TRBV5-1|TRBJ2-1
TGCGCCAGCAGCTTTAGAGACGGACAGAAGTTCTTC
CASSFRDGQKFF
>.|.|TRBV29-1|TRBJ1-1
TGCAGCGTCAGGGGCGTTTTAACTGAAGCTTTCTTT
CSVRGVLTEAFF
>many|.|TRBV5-4|TRBJ1-6
TGTGCCAGCAACCTAGGAGGACTCACTTATAATTCACCCCTCCACTTT
CASNLGGLTYNSPLHF
>.|TRBD1|TRBV25-1|TRBJ2-7
TGTGCCAGCAGTCTCGGACAGGGCCGGTACGAGCAGTACTTC
CASSLGQGRYEQYF
>.|TRBD2|TRBV18|TRBJ2-1
TGTGCCGGCTCCCCGACTAGCGGGAGGAACAATGAGCAGTTCTTC
CAGSPTSGRNNEQFF
>once|.|TRBV19|TRBJ1-2
TGTGCCAGTAGTATCATGGTTACGACAGCGCCGTATGGCTACACCTTC
CASSIMVTTAPYGYTF
>once|.|TRBV20-1|TRBJ1-2
TGCAGTGCTAGTTATGCAGGGTGGTTTGAGGGCTACACCTTC
CSASYAGWFEGYTF
>.|TRBD1|TRBV6-4|TRBJ2-7
TGTGCCAGCAGTGACCCCGGGACAGGGCAAAGGTGGATCGGCGAGCAGTACTTC
CASSDPGTGQRWIGEQYF
>once|TRBD1|TRBV5-1|TRBJ2-7
TGCGCCAGCAGGCGAACAGGGGGACCCTACGAGCAGTACTTC
CASRRTGGPYEQYF
>.|.|TRBV4-1|TRBJ1-4
TGCGCCAGCAGCCCCGAACTCCGGGAAAAACTGTTTTTT
CASSPELREKLFF
>.|.|TRBV27|TRBJ1-1
TGTGCCAGCAGTTTGGGGCAGAACACTGAAGCTTTCTTT
CASSLGQNTEAFF
>few|TRBD2|TRBV7-9|TRBJ2-7
TGTGCCAGCAGCTACCCTGGAGCGGGAGCCGAGCAGTACTTC
CASSYPGAGAEQYF
>.|TRBD2|TRBV7-8|TRBJ2-5
TGTGCCAGCAGCTTCCCGACTAGCGGGGGCCGTGGGCAGTACTTC
CASSFPTSGGRGQYF
>.|TRBD1|TRBV27|TRBJ1-5
TGTGCCAGCAGCACAGGGGGCAGCAATCAGCCCCAGCATTTT
CASSTGGSNQPQHF
>.|.|TRBV18|TRBJ1-1
TGTGCCAGCTCACCAGCAGGGTCTAGCACTGAAGCTTTCTTT
CASSPAGSSTEAFF
>.|.|TRBV12-2|TRBJ1-4
TGTGCAAGTCGCACACGGGACTTCTCCCGGGGGGGTGAAAAACTGTTTTTT
CASRTRDFSRGGEKLFF
>.|.|TRBV19|TRBJ1-1
TGTGCCAGTAGTATAGAAGTGACAGTGCAACTAAGGGCTGAAGCTTTCTTT
CASSIEVTVQLRAEAFF
>few|.|TRBV6-5|TRBJ1-6
TGTGCCAGCAGTCCTTTGGGTAAAAGGGGTTCACCCCTCCACTTT
CASSPLGKRGSPLHF
>.|.|TRBV7-2|TRBJ2-7
TGTGCCAGCAGCTTCAACTACCAACGGAACTACGAGCAGTACTTC
CASSFNYQRNYEQYF
>few|.|TRBV9|TRBJ1-1
TGTGCCAGCAGCCCCAGTGGTGGGAGGGGAGCTTTCTTT
CASSPSGGRGAFF
>.|TRBD1|TRBV28|TRBJ2-5
TGTGCCAGCAGTTTATCCTACCTCCGGGACAGGGTTTATCAAGAGACCCAGTACTTC
CASSLSYLRDRVYQETQYF
>once|.|TRBV7-3|TRBJ2-5
TGTGCCAGCAGCTTAAAGGTGGCGCGGATAGTGCGAGAGACCCAGTACTTC
CASSLKVARIVRETQYF
>.|.|TRBV12-5|TRBJ1-4
TGTGCTAGTGGGACGGGGGAAACTAATGAAAAACTGTTTTTT
CASGTGETNEKLFF
>.|TRBD2|TRBV19|TRBJ2-1
TGTGCCAGTGCGGGGGTACAAAGCTCCTACAATGAGCAGTTCTTC
CASAGVQSSYNEQFF
>.|.|TRBV18|TRBJ1-1
TGTGCCAGCTCACCAGGGGCGGTGAACACTGAAGCTTTCTTT
CASSPGAVNTEAFF
>.|TRBD1|TRBV10-3|TRBJ1-5
TGTGCCATCAGCAGGGGGTTGAATCAGCCCCAGCATTTT
CAISRGLNQPQHF
>once|TRBD2|TRBV11-3|TRBJ2-1
TGTGCCAGCAGCTTTGCGGGGGGATCCTACAATGAGCAGTTCTTC
CASSFAGGSYNEQFF
>.|TRBD1|TRBV24-1|TRBJ1-2
TGTGCCACCAGTGATTCTAGACAGGGTGGTTATGGCTACACCTTC
CATSDSRQGGYGYTF
>.|.|TRBV19|TRBJ1-1
TGTGCCAGTAGTATTCGGGACACTGAAGCTTTCTTT
CASSIRDTEAFF
>.|.|TRBV28|TRBJ2-2
TGTGCCAGCAGTTTTAGAGGCAGCCCGACCCCCGGGGAGCTGTTTTTT
CASSFRGSPTPGELFF
>.|.|TRBV18|TRBJ2-3
TGTGCCAGCTCACCGAACTTCCAGGGTATTTGGACGCAGTATTTT
CASSPNFQGIWTQYF
>.|TRBD2|TRBV28|TRBJ2-1
TGTGCCAGCAGTTCTTCACAAGCGGGGACCTACAATGAGCAGTTCTTC
CASSSSQAGTYNEQFF
>.|TRBD1|TRBV25-1|TRBJ1-5
TGTGCCAGCAGTGACAGGGGGCGCAATCAGCCCCAGCATTTT
CASSDRGRNQPQHF
>.|.|TRBV5-1|TRBJ2-5
TGCGCCAGCAGCTGGCGGACAGCAGAAGAGACCCAGTACTTC
CASSWRTAEETQYF